A selection of T cell receptor beta chains follows, all from one sample in a study of T cells in localized non-small cell lung cancer. Some clones are missing from TCRdb's copy, which holds only in-frame ones; the method was immunoSEQ multiplex PCR. The sample records about 2,700 clones, just under 45% being singletons. The material was lung tumor tissue, obtained before any cancer treatment. These TCRs come from a woman aged 40-69 years with stage II squamous cell lung carcinoma. Each CDR3 is given with its conserved first and last residue. The D gene is left open where the match is weak. Expanded clones are given a class, and other clones once, few, many or no size at all.

>.|TRBV12-5|.|TRBJ2-5
TGTGCCAGCGGACGTTCGGCCGAGACCCAGTACTTC
CASGRSAETQYF
>.|TRBV6-8|.|TRBJ1-1
TGTGCCAGCAGTTACTTGGCAGGGAAGATGAACACTGAAGCTTTCTTT
CASSYLAGKMNTEAFF
>few|TRBV27|TRBD1|TRBJ1-4
TGTGCCAGCAGTCCGGCCGGGACAGAGAATGAAAAACTGTTTTTT
CASSPAGTENEKLFF
>.|TRBV28|.|TRBJ1-1
TGTGCCAGCAGTTTACCACCAGACCGGTTTGAAGCTTTCTTT
CASSLPPDRFEAFF
>.|TRBV6-8|TRBD2|TRBJ2-1
TGTGCCAGCAGTTTATCAACGTCACTAGCGGGAAGGAATGAGCAGTTCTTC
CASSLSTSLAGRNEQFF
>medium-sized|TRBV11-3|.|TRBJ2-2
TGTGCCAGCAGCTTGCCTGGGGAGATCACCGGGGAGCTGTTTTTT
CASSLPGEITGELFF
>.|TRBV29-1|TRBD1|TRBJ1-6
TGCAGCCCTGGGACAGGGGGTGTGAATTCACCCCTCCACTTT
CSPGTGGVNSPLHF
>.|TRBV19|TRBD2|TRBJ2-3
TGTGCCAGTAGTATGGGTCTAGCGGGGAGCACAGATACGCAGTATTTT
CASSMGLAGSTDTQYF
>few|TRBV9|TRBD2|TRBJ2-1
TGTGCCAGCCGACTAGCGGGAGGTATTGAGCAGTTCTTC
CASRLAGGIEQFF
>.|TRBV5-1|.|TRBJ1-4
TGCGCCAGCAGCTTGGAAGGGGACGCCGAAAAACTGTTTTTT
CASSLEGDAEKLFF
>few|TRBV6-8|TRBD1|TRBJ2-5
TGTGCCAGCAGGACCCGACGACAGGGTGGAAAAGAGACCCAGTACTTC
CASRTRRQGGKETQYF
>few|TRBV28|TRBD1|TRBJ2-7
TGTGCCAGCACCCCGGGACAGAGTCCCTACGAGCAGTACTTC
CASTPGQSPYEQYF
>.|TRBV19|TRBD1|TRBJ2-5
TGTGCCAGTAGCCAAAGACAGGGGGCAACGGGAGAGACCCAGTACTTC
CASSQRQGATGETQYF
>.|TRBV10-3|.|TRBJ2-3
TGTGCCATCAGTGAGTTAGGGGGGAGCACAGATACGCAGTATTTT
CAISELGGSTDTQYF
>.|TRBV18|.|TRBJ1-1
TGTGCCAGCTCACCCTTGGGGGACACTGAAGTTTTCTTT
CASSPLGDTEVFF
>.|TRBV11-3|.|TRBJ2-3
TGTGCCAGCAGCTTAGATGACAGCAACACAGATACGCAGTATTTT
CASSLDDSNTDTQYF
>.|TRBV6-8|TRBD1|TRBJ1-3
TGTGCCAGCAGTTACTCTGCAGGGGGGACTGGAAACACCATATATTTT
CASSYSAGGTGNTIYF
>large|TRBV6-8|TRBD1|TRBJ1-3
TGTGCCAGCACCTGGGACAGGGACTCTGGAAACACCATATATTTT
CASTWDRDSGNTIYF
>.|TRBV29-1|TRBD2|TRBJ2-7
TGCAGCGTTGAAGAGGGCCCGGGGGGCTACGAGCAGTACTTC
CSVEEGPGGYEQYF
>.|TRBV7-4|.|TRBJ1-3
TGTGCCAGCAGCGCCCCAGGGCTCTCTGGAAACACCATATATTTT
CASSAPGLSGNTIYF
>.|TRBV6-8|.|TRBJ1-1
TGTGCCAGCAGTATCCAGGGAGAGGGGATTGGTACTGAAGCTTTCTTT
CASSIQGEGIGTEAFF
>.|TRBV5-1|.|TRBJ2-1
TGCGCCAGCAGCTTCGGGCAAAGCTCCTACAATGAGCAGTTCTTC
CASSFGQSSYNEQFF
>.|TRBV28|.|TRBJ1-1
TGTGCCAGCAGTTTAGAGGGGCGCGGGACTGCTTTCTTT
CASSLEGRGTAFF
>.|TRBV19|.|TRBJ2-2
TGTGCCAGTAGTATTCGGTGTCAGGCGAACACCGGGGAGCTGTTTTTT
CASSIRCQANTGELFF
>once|TRBV29-1|.|TRBJ1-1
TGCAGCGTTGCTGGGCAGGGAATCACTGAAGCTTTCTTT
CSVAGQGITEAFF
>once|TRBV29-1|.|TRBJ1-1
TGCAGCGTTTCTCGAGGAGTGAGAACTGAAGCTTTCTTT
CSVSRGVRTEAFF
>few|TRBV6-8|TRBD1|TRBJ2-2
TGTGCCATCAGTGGCAGGGGGTCGAACACCGGGGAGCTGTTTTTT
CAISGRGSNTGELFF
>.|TRBV28|.|TRBJ1-2
TGTGCCAGCAGTTTATCAGGGAATGCCTATGGCTACACCTTC
CASSLSGNAYGYTF
>.|TRBV15|.|TRBJ2-7
TGTGCCACCAGCAGAGATTTGACCCACTACGAGCAGTACTTC
CATSRDLTHYEQYF
>.|TRBV7-5|.|TRBJ2-7
TGTGCCAGCCCCAAGGGCCCGAGCTCCTACGAGCAGTACTTC
CASPKGPSSYEQYF
>.|TRBV7-6|TRBD1|TRBJ2-7
TGTGCCAGCAGCCGCTCCGGGACAGGAAAAAGCGAGCAGTACTTC
CASSRSGTGKSEQYF
>.|TRBV6-8|.|TRBJ1-5
TGTGCCAGCAGTGATGGCCTGTCCAATCAGCCCCAGCATTTT
CASSDGLSNQPQHF
>.|TRBV9|.|TRBJ1-2
TGTGCCAGCAGCGCGCCCCGGAGTGGAACGCACTATGGCTACACCTTC
CASSAPRSGTHYGYTF
>.|TRBV29-1|.|TRBJ2-1
TGCAGCTCGGGGGACCCCTACAATGAGCAGTTCTTC
CSSGDPYNEQFF
>.|TRBV29-1|TRBD1|TRBJ1-2
TGCAGCGTCGCGACCTCAGGGGGGTTGGGCTACACCTTC
CSVATSGGLGYTF
>.|TRBV19|TRBD1|TRBJ2-1
TGTGCCAGTTCCAGGGGGTTATACAATGAGCAGTTCTTC
CASSRGLYNEQFF
>large|TRBV11-3|.|TRBJ2-7
TGTGCCAGCAGCTTGGCCAAGGAGCGATACGAGCAGTACTTC
CASSLAKERYEQYF
>few|TRBV6-7|.|TRBJ1-2
TGTGCCAGCAGACAGCCGCCTGACTATCGCTACACCTTC
CASRQPPDYRYTF
>.|TRBV19|TRBD1|TRBJ1-3
TGTGCCAGTAGGACGACAGGGGGGAACTCTGGAAACACCATATATTTT
CASRTTGGNSGNTIYF
>few|TRBV11-3|.|TRBJ2-1
TGTGCCAGCAGCTTGTTCGGGGATTCAGGGATCGATGAGCAGTTCTTC
CASSLFGDSGIDEQFF